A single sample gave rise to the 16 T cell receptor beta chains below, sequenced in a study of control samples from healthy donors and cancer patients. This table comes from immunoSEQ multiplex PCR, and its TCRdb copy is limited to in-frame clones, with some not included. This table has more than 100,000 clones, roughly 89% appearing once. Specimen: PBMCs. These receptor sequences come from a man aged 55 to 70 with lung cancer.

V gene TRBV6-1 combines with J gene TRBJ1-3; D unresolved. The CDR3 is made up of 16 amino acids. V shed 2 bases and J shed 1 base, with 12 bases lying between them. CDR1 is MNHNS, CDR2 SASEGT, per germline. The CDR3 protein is CASSEIPGKSGNTIYF. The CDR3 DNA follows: TGTGCCAGCAGTGAAATCCCCGGGAAGTCTGGAAACACCATATATTTT.

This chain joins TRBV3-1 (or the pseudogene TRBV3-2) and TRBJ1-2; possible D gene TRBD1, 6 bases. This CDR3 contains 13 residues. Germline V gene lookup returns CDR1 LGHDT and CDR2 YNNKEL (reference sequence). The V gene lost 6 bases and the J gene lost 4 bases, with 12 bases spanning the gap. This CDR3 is CASRATGFYGYTF. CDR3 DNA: TGTGCCAGCAGGGCTACAGGGTTCTATGGCTACACCTTC.

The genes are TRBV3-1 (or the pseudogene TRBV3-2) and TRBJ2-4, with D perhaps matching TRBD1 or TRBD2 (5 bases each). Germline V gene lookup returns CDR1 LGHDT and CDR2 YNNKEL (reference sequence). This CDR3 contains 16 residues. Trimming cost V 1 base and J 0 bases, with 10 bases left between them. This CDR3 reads CASSQAGLVAKNIQYF. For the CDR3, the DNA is TGTGCCAGCAGCCAAGCGGGGCTTGTAGCCAAAAACATTCAGTACTTC.

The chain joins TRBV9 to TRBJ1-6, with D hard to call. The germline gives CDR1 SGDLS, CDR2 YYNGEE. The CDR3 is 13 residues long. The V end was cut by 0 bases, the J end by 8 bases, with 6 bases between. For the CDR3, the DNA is TGTGCCAGCAGCGTAGGCTGGGATTCACCCCTCCACTTT. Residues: CASSVGWDSPLHF.

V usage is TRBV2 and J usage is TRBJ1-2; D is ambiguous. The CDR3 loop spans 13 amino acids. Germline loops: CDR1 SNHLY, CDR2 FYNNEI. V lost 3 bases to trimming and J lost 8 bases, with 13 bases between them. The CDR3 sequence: CASSDSGADGYTF. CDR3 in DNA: TGTGCCAGCAGTGACTCAGGCGCCGACGGCTACACCTTC.

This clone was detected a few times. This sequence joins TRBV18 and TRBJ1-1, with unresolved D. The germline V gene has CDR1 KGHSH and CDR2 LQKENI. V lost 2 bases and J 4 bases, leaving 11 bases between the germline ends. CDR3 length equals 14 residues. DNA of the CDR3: TGTGCCAGCTCACCAGTTGGGGTTGCCACTGAAGCTTTCTTT. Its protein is CASSPVGVATEAFF. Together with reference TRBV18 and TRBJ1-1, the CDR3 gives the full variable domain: NAGVMQNPRHLVRRRGQEARLRCSPMKGHSHVYWYRQLPEEGLKFMVYLQKENIIDESGMPKERFSAEFPKEGPSILRIQQVVRGDSAAYFCASSPVGVATEAFFGQGTRLTVV.

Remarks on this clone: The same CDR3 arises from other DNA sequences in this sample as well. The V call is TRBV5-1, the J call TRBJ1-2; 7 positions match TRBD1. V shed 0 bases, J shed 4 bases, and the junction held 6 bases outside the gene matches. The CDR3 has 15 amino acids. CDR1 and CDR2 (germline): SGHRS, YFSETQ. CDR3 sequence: CASSLAGGGTYGYTF. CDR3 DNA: TGCGCCAGCAGCTTGGCAGGGGGGGGGACCTATGGCTACACCTTC.

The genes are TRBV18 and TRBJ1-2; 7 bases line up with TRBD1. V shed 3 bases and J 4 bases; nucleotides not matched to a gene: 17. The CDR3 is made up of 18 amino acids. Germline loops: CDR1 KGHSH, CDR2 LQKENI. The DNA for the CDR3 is TGTGCCAGCTCACCTCCTCAAGTAAGCGACAGGGTGATCTATGGCTACACCTTC. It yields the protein CASSPPQVSDRVIYGYTF.

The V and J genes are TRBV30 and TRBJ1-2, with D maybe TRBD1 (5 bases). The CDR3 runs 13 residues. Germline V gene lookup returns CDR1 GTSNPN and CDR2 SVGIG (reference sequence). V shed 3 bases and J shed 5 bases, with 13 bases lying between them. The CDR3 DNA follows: TGTGCCTGGAGCGTGGACATCGGGTATGGCTACACCTTC. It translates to CAWSVDIGYGYTF.

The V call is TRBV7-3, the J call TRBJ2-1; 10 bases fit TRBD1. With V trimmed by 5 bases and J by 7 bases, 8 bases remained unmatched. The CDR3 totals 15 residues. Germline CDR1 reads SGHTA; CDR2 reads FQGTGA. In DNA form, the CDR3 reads TGTGCCAGCAGCATGGGACAGGGGCGGGGGAATGAGCAGTTCTTC. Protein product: CASSMGQGRGNEQFF.

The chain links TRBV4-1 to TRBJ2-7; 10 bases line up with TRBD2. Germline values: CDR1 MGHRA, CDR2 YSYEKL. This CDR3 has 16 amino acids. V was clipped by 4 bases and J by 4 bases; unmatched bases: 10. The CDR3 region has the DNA TGCGCCAGCAGCCGATTACCCAGCGGGGGGGCTTACGAGCAGTACTTC. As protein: CASSRLPSGGAYEQYF.

The CDR3 DNA follows: TGTGCCAGCAGCGTAGTGACGGGGGGGCCCGGTAATGAGCAGTTCTTC. It is translated as CASSVVTGGPGNEQFF. The genes are TRBV9 and TRBJ2-1, with 8 bases matching TRBD2. V trimming: 0 bases; J trimming: 7 bases; junction bases outside the gene matches: 9. The CDR3 is 16 amino acids. Per the germline V gene, CDR1 is SGDLS and CDR2 is YYNGEE.

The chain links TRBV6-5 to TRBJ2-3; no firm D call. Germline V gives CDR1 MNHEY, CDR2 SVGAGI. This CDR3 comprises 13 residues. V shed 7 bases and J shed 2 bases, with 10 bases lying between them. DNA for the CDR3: TGTGCCAGCACATCATCTATCACAGATACGCAGTATTTT. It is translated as CASTSSITDTQYF.

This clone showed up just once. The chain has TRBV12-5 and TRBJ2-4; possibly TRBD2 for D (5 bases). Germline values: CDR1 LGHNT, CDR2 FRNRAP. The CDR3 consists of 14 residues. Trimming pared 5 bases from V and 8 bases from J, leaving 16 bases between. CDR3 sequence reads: CASGPDAARDIQYF. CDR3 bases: TGTGCTAGTGGTCCCGACGCGGCGAGGGACATTCAGTACTTC.

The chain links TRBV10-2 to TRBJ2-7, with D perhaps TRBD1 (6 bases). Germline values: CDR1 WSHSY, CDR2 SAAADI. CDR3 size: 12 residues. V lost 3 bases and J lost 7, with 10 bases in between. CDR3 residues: CASSDIGGEQYV. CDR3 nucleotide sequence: TGCGCCAGCAGTGACATAGGGGGTGAGCAGTACGTC.

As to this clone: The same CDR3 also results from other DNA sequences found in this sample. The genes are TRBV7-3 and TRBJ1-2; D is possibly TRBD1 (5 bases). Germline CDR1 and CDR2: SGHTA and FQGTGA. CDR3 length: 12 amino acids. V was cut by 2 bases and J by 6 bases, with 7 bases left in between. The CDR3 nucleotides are TGTGCCAGCAGCTTAGGAGGGGATGGCTACACCTTC. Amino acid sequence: CASSLGGDGYTF. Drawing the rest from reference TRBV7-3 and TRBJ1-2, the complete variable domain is GAGVSQTPSNKVTEKGKYVELRCDPISGHTALYWYRQSLGQGPEFLIYFQGTGAADDSGLPNDRFFAVRPEGSVSTLKIQRTERGDSAVYLCASSLGGDGYTFGSGTRLTVV.